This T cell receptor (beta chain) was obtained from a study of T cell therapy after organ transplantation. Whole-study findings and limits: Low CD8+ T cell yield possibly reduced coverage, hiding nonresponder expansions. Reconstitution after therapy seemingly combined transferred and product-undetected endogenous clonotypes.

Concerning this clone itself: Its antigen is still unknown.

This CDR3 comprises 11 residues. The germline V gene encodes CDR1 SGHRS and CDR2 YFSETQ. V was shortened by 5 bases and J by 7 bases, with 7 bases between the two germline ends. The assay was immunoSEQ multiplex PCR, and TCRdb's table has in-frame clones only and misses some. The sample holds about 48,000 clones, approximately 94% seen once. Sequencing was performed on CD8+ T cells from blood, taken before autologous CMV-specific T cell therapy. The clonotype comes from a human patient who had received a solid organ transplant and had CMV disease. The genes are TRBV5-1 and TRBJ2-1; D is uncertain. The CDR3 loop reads CASSVGNEQFF. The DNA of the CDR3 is TGCGCCAGCAGTGTCGGTAATGAGCAGTTCTTC.